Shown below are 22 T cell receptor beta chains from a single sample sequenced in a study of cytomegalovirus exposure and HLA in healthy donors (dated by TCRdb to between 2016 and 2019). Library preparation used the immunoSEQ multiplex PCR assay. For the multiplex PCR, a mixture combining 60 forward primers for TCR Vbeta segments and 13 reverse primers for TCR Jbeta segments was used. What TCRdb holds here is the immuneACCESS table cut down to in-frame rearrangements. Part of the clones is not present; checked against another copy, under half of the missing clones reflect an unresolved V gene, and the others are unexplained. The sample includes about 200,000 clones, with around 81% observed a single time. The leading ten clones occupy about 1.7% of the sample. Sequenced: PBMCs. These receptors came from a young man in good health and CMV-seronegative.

CDR3 DNA sequence: TGTGCCAGCAGTTTTGGTGGGAGTACGGGGACGCAGTATTTT. Translated: CASSFGGSTGTQYF. V is TRBV27 and J is TRBJ2-3, with a possible D match to TRBD2 (5 bases). Trimming took 3 bases from V and 9 from J, leaving 16 bases between them. CDR3 length: 14 residues. Germline loops: CDR1 MNHEY, CDR2 SMNVEV (reference sequence).

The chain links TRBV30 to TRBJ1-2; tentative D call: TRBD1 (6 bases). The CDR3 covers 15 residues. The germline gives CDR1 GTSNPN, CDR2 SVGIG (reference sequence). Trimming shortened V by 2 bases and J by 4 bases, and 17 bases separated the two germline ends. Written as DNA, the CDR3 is TGTGCCTGGAGTCCCTACGAATGGACAGTCTATGGCTACACCTTC. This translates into CAWSPYEWTVYGYTF.

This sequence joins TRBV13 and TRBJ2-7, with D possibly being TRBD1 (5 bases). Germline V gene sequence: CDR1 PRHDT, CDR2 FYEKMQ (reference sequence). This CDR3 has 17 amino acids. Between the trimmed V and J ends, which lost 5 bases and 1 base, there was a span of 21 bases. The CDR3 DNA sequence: TGTGCCAGCAGCCCGACCTTACCGACAGCCCCATCCTACGAGCAGTACTTC. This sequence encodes CASSPTLPTAPSYEQYF.

The CDR3 sequence is CASSTGTNEKLFF. In DNA form, the CDR3 reads TGTGCCAGCAGCACAGGGACTAATGAAAAACTGTTTTTT. J is TRBJ1-4 and V is TRBV9; a weak D match, TRBD1 (6 bases). Germline CDR1 SGDLS, CDR2 YYNGEE. This CDR3 is 13 amino acids long. V gave up 4 bases and J gave up 2 bases, with 6 bases separating them.

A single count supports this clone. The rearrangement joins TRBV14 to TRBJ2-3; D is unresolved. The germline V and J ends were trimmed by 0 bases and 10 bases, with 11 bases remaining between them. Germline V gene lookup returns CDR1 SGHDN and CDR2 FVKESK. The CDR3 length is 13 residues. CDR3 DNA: TGTGCCAGCAGCCAAGATCCCCCCTATGCGCAGTATTTT. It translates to CASSQDPPYAQYF.

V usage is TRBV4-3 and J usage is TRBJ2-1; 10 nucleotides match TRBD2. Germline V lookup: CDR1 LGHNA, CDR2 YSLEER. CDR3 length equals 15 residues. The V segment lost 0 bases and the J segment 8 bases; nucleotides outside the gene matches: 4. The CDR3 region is CASSQDTSGVYEQFF. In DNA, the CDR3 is TGCGCCAGCAGCCAAGATACTAGCGGGGTCTATGAGCAGTTCTTC.

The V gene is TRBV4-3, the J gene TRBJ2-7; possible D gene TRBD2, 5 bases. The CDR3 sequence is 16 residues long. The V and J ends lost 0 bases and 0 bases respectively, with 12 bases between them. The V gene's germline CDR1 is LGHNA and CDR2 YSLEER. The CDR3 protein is CASSQESPGSSYEQYF. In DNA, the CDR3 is TGCGCCAGCAGCCAAGAATCTCCGGGGAGCTCCTACGAGCAGTACTTC.

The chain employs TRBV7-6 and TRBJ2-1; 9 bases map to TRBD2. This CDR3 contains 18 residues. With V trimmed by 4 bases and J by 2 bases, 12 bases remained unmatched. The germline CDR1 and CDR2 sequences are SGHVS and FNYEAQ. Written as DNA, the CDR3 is TGTGCCAGCAGCTCGGGGCAGGGGCCTAGCGGGACCTACAATGAGCAGTTCTTC. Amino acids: CASSSGQGPSGTYNEQFF.

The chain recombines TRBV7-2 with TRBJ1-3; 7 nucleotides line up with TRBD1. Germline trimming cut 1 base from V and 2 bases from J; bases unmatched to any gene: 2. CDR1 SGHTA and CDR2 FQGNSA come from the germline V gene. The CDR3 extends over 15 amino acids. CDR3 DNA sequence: TGTGCCAGCAGCTTAGGGACAGGAGCTGGAAACACCATATATTTT. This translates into CASSLGTGAGNTIYF.

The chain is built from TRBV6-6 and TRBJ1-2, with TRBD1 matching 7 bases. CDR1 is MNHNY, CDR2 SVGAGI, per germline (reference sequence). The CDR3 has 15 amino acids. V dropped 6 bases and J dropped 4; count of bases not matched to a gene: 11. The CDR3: CASRKGQENIYGYTF. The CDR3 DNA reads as TGTGCCAGCAGGAAAGGACAGGAGAACATCTATGGCTACACCTTC.

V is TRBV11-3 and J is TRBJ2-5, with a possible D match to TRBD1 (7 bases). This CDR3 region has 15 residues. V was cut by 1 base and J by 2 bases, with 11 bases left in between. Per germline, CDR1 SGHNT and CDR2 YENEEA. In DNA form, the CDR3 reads TGTGCCAGCAGCTTAGGCGGGACAGTACAAGAGACCCAGTACTTC. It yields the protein CASSLGGTVQETQYF.

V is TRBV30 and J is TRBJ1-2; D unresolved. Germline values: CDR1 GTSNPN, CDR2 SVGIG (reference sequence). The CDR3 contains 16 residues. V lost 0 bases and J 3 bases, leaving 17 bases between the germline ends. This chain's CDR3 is CAWSVPPAEADYGYTF. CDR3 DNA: TGTGCCTGGAGTGTACCGCCTGCGGAGGCGGACTATGGCTACACCTTC.

The CDR3 DNA reads TGTGCCAGTAGTCAAGCGGGAGCGAACACCGGGGAGCTGTTTTTT. This gives the protein CASSQAGANTGELFF. The chain employs TRBV19 and TRBJ2-2; 8 nucleotides agree with TRBD2. After removal of 5 bases from V and 0 bases from J, the junction contained 2 bases not matched to a gene. The CDR3 loop spans 15 amino acids. Germline CDR1 LNHDA, CDR2 SQIVND (reference sequence).

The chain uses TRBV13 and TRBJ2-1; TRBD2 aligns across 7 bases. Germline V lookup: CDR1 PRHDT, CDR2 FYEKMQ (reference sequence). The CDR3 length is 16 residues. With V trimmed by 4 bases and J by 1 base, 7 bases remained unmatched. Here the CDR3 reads CASSSSGGYSYNEQFF. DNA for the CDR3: TGTGCCAGCAGCTCTTCGGGGGGTTATTCCTACAATGAGCAGTTCTTC.

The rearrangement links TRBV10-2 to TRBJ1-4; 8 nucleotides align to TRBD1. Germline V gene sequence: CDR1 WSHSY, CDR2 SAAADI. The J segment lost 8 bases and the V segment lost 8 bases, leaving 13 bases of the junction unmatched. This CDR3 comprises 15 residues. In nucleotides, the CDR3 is TGCGCCAGCCGGTTATCACACAGGGGGGAAGAAAAACTGTTTTTT. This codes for CASRLSHRGEEKLFF.

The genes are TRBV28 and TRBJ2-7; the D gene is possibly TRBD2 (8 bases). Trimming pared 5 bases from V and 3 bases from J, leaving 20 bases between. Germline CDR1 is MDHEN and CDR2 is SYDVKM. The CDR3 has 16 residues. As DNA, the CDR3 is TGTGCCAGCAGTACGGGAGGGGGGGCAGGGGGCTACGAGCAGTACTTC. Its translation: CASSTGGGAGGYEQYF.

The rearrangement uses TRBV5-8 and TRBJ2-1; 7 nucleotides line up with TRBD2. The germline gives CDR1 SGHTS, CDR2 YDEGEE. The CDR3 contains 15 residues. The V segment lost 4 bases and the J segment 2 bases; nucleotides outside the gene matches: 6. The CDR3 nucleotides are TGTGCCAGCAGCGGGGGAGGGATCACCTACAATGAGCAGTTCTTC. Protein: CASSGGGITYNEQFF.

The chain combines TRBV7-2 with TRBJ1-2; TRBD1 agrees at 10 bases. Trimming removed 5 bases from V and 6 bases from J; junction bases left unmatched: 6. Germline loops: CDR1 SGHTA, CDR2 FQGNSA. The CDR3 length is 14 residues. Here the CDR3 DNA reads TGTGCCAGCAGCCGGGACAGGGGACGGGATGGCTACACCTTC. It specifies CASSRDRGRDGYTF.

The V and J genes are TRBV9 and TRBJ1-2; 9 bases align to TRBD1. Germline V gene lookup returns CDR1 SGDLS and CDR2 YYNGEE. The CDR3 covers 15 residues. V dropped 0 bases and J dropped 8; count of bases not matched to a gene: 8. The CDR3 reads CASSVAEGTGQGYTF. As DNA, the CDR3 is TGTGCCAGCAGCGTAGCGGAGGGGACAGGGCAGGGCTACACCTTC. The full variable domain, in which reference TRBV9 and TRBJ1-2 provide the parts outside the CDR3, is DSGVTQTPKHLITATGQRVTLRCSPRSGDLSVYWYQQSLDQGLQFLIQYYNGEERAKGNILERFSAQQFPDLHSELNLSSLELGDSALYFCASSVAEGTGQGYTFGSGTRLTVV.

This CDR3 reads CASSLRDRVQETQYF. CDR3 DNA: TGCGCCAGCAGCTTGAGGGACAGGGTCCAAGAGACCCAGTACTTC. The chain recombines TRBV5-1 with TRBJ2-5, with 9 bases lining up with TRBD1. V was pared by 1 base and J by 1 base, with 2 bases of the junction left unmatched. Germline V gives CDR1 SGHRS, CDR2 YFSETQ. CDR3 length: 15 residues.

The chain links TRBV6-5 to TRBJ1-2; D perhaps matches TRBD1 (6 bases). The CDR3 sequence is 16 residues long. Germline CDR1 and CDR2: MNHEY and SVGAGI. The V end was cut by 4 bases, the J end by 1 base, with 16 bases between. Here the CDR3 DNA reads TGTGCCAGCAGTTGTGTCACAGGGTGGGGTAACTATGGCTACACCTTC. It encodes CASSCVTGWGNYGYTF.

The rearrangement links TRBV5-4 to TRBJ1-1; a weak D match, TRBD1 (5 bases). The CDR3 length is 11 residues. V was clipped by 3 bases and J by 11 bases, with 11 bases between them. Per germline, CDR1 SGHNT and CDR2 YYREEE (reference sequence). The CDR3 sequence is CASSSGDDAFF. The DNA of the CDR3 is TGTGCCAGCAGCTCGGGGGACGACGCTTTCTTT.